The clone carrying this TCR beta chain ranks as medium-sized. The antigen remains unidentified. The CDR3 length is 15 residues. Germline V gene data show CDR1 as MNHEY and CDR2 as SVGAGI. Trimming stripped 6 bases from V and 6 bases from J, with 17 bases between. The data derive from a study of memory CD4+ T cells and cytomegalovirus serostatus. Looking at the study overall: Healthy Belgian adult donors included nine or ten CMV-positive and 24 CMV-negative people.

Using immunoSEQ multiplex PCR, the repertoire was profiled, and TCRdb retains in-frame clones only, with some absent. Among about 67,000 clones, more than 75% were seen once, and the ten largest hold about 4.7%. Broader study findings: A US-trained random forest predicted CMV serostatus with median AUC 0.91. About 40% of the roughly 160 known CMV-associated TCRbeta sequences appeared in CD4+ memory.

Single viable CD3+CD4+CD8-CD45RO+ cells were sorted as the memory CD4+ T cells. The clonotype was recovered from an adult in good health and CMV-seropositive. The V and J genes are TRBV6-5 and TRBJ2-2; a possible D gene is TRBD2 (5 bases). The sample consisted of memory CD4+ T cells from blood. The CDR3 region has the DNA TGTGCCAGCAGCTCCGAATACCGAGCGGCCGGGGAGCTGTTTTTT. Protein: CASSSEYRAAGELFF.